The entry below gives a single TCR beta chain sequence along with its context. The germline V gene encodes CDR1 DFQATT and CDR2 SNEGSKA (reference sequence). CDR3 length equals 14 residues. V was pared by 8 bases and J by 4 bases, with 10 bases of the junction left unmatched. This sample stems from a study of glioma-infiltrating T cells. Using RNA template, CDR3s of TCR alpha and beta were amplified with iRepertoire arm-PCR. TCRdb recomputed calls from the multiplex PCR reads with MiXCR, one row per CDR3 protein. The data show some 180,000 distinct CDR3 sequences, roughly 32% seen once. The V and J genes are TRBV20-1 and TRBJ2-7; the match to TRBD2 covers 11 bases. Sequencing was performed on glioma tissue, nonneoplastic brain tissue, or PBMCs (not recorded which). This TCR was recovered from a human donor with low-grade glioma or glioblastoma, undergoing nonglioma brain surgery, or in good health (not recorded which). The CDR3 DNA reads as TGCAGTCCAAAAATAGCGGGAGGGGTTTACGAGCAGTACTTC. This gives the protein CSPKIAGGVYEQYF.